The source of this T cell receptor beta chain is a study of T cell changes during pregnancy in multiple sclerosis. Sequencing was performed with immunoSEQ multiplex PCR; in TCRdb, only in-frame clones are kept and a portion is missing. The sample shows 30,000 to 35,000 clones, 90% of them seen only once. The ends lost 2 bases at V and 5 bases at J; junction bases unmatched: 9. Germline V CDR1 and CDR2: MDHEN, SYDVKM. CDR3 size: 16 residues. This chain uses TRBV28 with TRBJ1-2; 9 bases are shared with TRBD1. Here the sequenced sample was CD8+ T cells from peripheral blood mononuclear cells, taken before pregnancy. The receptor's source is a female donor with multiple sclerosis, enrolled in a pregnancy study. CDR3 nucleotides: TGTGCCAGCAGTTTAGACTCCGGGACAGGGTATTATGGCTACACCTTC. Amino acids: CASSLDSGTGYYGYTF.